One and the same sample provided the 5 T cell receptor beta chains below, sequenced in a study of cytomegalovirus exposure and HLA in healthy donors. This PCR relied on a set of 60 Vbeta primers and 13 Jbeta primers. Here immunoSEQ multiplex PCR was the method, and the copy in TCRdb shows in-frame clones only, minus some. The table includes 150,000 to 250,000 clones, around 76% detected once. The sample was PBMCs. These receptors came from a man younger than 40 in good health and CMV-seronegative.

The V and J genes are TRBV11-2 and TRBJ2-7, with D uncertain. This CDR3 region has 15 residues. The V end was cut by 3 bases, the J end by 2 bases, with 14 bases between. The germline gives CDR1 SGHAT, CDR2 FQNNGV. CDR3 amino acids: CASSFGPSRTYEQYF. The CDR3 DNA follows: TGTGCCAGCAGCTTCGGCCCATCTAGGACCTACGAGCAGTACTTC. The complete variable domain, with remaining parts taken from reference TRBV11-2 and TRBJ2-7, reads EAGVAQSPRYKIIEKRQSVAFWCNPISGHATLYWYQQILGQGPKLLIQFQNNGVVDDSQLPKDRFSAERLKGVDSTLKIQPAKLEDSAVYLCASSFGPSRTYEQYFGPGTRLTVT.

This CDR3 is CASSLVPQANQPQHF. The CDR3 DNA follows: TGTGCCAGCAGTTTAGTTCCCCAAGCAAATCAGCCCCAGCATTTT. This chain uses TRBV27 with TRBJ1-5; no clear D gene. The germline V gene encodes CDR1 MNHEY and CDR2 SMNVEV (reference sequence). Deletions cut 2 bases from V and 4 bases from J, with 12 bases between. The CDR3 consists of 15 residues.

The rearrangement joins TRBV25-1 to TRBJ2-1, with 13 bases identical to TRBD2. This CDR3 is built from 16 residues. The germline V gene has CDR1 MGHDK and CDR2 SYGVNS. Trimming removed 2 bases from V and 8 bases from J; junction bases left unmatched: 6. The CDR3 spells CASSEPGLAGRYEQFF. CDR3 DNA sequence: TGTGCCAGCAGTGAACCGGGACTAGCGGGAAGGTATGAGCAGTTCTTC.

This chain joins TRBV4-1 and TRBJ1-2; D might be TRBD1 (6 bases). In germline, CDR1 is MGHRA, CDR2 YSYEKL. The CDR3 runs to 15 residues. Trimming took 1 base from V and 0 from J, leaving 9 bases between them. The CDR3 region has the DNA TGCGCCAGCAGCCAAGGACAGGCCACTAACTATGGCTACACCTTC. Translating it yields CASSQGQATNYGYTF.

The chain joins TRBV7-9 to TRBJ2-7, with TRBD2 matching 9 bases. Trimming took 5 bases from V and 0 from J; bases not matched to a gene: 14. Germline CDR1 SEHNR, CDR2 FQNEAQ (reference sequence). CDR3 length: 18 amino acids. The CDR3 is CASSVHRTSEPSSYEQYF. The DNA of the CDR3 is TGTGCCAGCAGCGTACATCGGACTAGCGAGCCGTCCTCCTACGAGCAGTACTTC.